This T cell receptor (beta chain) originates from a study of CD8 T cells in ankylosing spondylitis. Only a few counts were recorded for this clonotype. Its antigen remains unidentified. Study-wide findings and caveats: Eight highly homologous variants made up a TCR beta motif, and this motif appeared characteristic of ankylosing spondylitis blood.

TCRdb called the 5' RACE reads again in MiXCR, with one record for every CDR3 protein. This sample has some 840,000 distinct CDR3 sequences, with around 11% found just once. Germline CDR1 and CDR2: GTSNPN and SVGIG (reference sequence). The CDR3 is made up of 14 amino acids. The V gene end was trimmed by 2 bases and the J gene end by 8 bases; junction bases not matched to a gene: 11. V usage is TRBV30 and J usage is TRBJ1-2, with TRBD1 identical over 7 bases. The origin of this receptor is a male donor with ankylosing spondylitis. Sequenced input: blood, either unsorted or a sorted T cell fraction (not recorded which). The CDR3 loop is CAWSKGGQETGYTF. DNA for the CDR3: TGTGCCTGGAGTAAGGGTGGACAGGAGACCGGCTACACCTTC.